This T cell receptor (beta chain) was identified during a study of blood T cell repertoires in COVID-19. Study background: Samples taken during acute and convalescent COVID-19 were collected in the United States, Italy and Spain. Sample material is recorded as cDNA or gDNA derived from T cells, B-cell-depleted T cells, or PBMCs.

The repertoire was sequenced with immunoSEQ multiplex PCR; TCRdb's copy has only in-frame clones and lacks some. The repertoire holds around 260,000 clones, with about 90% as singletons. CDR3 length equals 15 residues. CDR1 and CDR2 from the germline V gene are SGDLS and YYNGEE. Trimming removed 4 bases from V and 5 bases from J; junction bases left unmatched: 2. The rearrangement links TRBV9 to TRBJ1-6; 11 bases align to TRBD1. This clonotype originated in a woman in her forties or fifties with acute or convalescent COVID-19. Sequenced material: peripheral blood. The CDR3 sequence: CASSTGQGDNSPLHF. The DNA of the CDR3 is TGTGCCAGCAGCACGGGACAGGGGGATAATTCACCCCTCCACTTT.